The 11 T cell receptor beta chains in this list originate from one sample, sequenced in a study of T cells in Graves' hyperthyroidism and ophthalmopathy. There were TCR beta CDR3 regions amplified from RNA transcripts. The TCR CDR3 first-round RT-PCR relied on the HTBI primer set. TCRdb ran MiXCR on the multiplex PCR reads and lists one entry per CDR3 protein. The sample includes approximately 570,000 distinct CDR3 sequences, less than 20% of them seen just once. Source material: blood. The receptors were sampled from a middle-aged man with Graves' ophthalmopathy.

The rearrangement links TRBV6-1 to TRBJ1-1; D is unclear. The ends were cut back, 9 bases at V and 0 bases at J, with 17 bases in the middle. CDR3 length: 15 residues. Germline lookup yields CDR1 MNHNS and CDR2 SASEGT. CDR3 sequence reads: CASHELRRMNTEAFF. CDR3 in DNA: TGTGCCAGTCACGAGCTACGCAGGATGAACACTGAAGCTTTCTTT.

This clonotype has ten or more counts. This rearrangement joins TRBV7-2 to TRBJ1-1, with D possibly being TRBD1 (6 bases). Germline-derived CDR1 and CDR2 are SGHTA and FQGNSA. Between the trimmed V and J ends, which lost 2 bases and 11 bases, there was a span of 21 bases. CDR3 length: 15 residues. The CDR3 spells CASSLYRGTYAGAFF. The CDR3 DNA sequence: TGTGCCAGCAGCTTATATAGGGGGACGTATGCGGGGGCTTTCTTT.

A single count supports this clonotype. J is TRBJ2-6 and V is TRBV15, with D hard to call. The ends were cut back, 0 bases at V and 0 bases at J, with 6 bases in the middle. The CDR3 is 16 amino acids. Looked up from germline, CDR1 is LNHNV and CDR2 is YYDKDF (reference sequence). CDR3 loop: CATSRDRASGANVLTF. The DNA of the CDR3 is TGTGCCACCAGCAGAGACCGGGCCTCTGGGGCCAACGTCCTGACTTTC.

This clonotype was detected many times. The chain employs TRBV10-3 and TRBJ2-7; 7 bases are a match to TRBD1. CDR1 is ENHRY, CDR2 SYGVKD, per germline. The CDR3 runs 14 residues. J lost 7 bases, V lost 1 base, and 7 bases had no gene match. This chain's CDR3 is CAISELKSRGEQYF. CDR3 bases: TGTGCCATCAGTGAGTTGAAGAGCAGGGGGGAGCAGTACTTC.

This clonotype was observed a few times. The chain employs TRBV2 and TRBJ1-2; maybe TRBD1 (6 bases). Germline V gives CDR1 SNHLY, CDR2 FYNNEI. With 6 bases removed from V and 6 bases from J, the gap between germline ends came to 14 bases. This CDR3 is built from 13 residues. CDR3 coding DNA: TGTGCCAGCAGCTCAACGGGGGGCCATGGCTACACCTTC. Translation: CASSSTGGHGYTF.

The CDR3 sequence: CATSDSGLSETQYF. The CDR3, as DNA: TGTGCCACCAGTGATTCGGGACTATCTGAGACCCAGTACTTC. The rearrangement links TRBV24-1 to TRBJ2-5; 7 positions agree with TRBD2. V was pared by 2 bases and J by 5 bases, with 4 bases of the junction left unmatched. Per germline, CDR1 KGHDR and CDR2 SFDVKD. The CDR3 sequence is 14 residues long.

This clonotype turned up a few times. The chain employs TRBV6-1 and TRBJ1-1; 7 nucleotides agree with TRBD1. CDR1 MNHNS and CDR2 SASEGT come from the germline V gene. This CDR3 spans 16 amino acids. Germline trimming cut 7 bases from V and 5 bases from J; bases unmatched to any gene: 16. CDR3 sequence: CASTRRLAGGLTEAFF. CDR3 coding DNA: TGTGCCAGCACCCGACGGCTGGCAGGGGGTCTTACTGAAGCTTTCTTT.

The chain links TRBV20-1 to TRBJ2-7; 8 bases map to TRBD2. Germline values: CDR1 DFQATT, CDR2 SNEGSKA (reference sequence). Germline trimming cut 0 bases from V and 6 bases from J; bases unmatched to any gene: 10. CDR3 length: 15 amino acids. Here the CDR3 reads CSARDLASGPREQYF. Here the CDR3 DNA reads TGCAGTGCTAGAGATTTGGCTAGCGGGCCCCGCGAGCAGTACTTC.

This clonotype has a count of ten or more. This chain joins TRBV20-1 and TRBJ2-7; possibly TRBD2 for D (5 bases). Per germline, CDR1 DFQATT and CDR2 SNEGSKA (reference sequence). This CDR3 is built from 13 residues. CDR3 sequence: CAGGADKNYEQYF. The DNA for the CDR3 is TGCGCGGGCGGCGCTGACAAAAACTACGAGCAGTACTTC.

The sample holds many counts of this clonotype. The chain couples TRBV9 to TRBJ1-1, with TRBD1 as a possible D gene (6 bases). Trimming removed 3 bases at V and 5 bases at J, with 11 bases between. The V gene's germline CDR1 is SGDLS and CDR2 YYNGEE. This CDR3 comprises 13 residues. The CDR3 coding sequence is TGTGCCAGCAGCGAGGGGGGAAGGACTGAAGCTTTCTTT. Amino acids: CASSEGGRTEAFF.

This clonotype was recorded only once. The chain is built from TRBV5-8 and TRBJ2-1; weak D call: TRBD1 (6 bases). The CDR3 extends over 15 amino acids. The V and J ends lost 1 base and 10 bases respectively, with 18 bases between them. CDR1 and CDR2 (germline): SGHTS, YDEGEE. CDR3 region: CASSLNSGAPQEQFF. For the CDR3, the DNA is TGTGCCAGCAGCTTGAATTCAGGGGCCCCCCAGGAGCAGTTCTTC.